This TCR beta chain originates from a study of CD8+ T cells in alopecia areata. Study background: Treated patients were given oral tofacitinib, which was dosed at 5 to 10 mg twice daily. The drug, tofacitinib, lasted 6 to 18 months, followed by 6 months off drug. The study, taken as a whole, reports: Tofacitinib did not eliminate many expanded lesional clones from scalp or blood. Researchers report lesional scalp, most notably alopecia totalis/universalis, outstripped normal scalp in clonality.

Extraction and reverse transcription of RNA yielded cDNA as the sequencing template. Here immunoSEQ multiplex PCR was the method, and the copy in TCRdb shows in-frame clones only, minus some. The sample records roughly 280,000 clones, roughly 63% being singletons. This CDR3 region has 13 residues. V was pared by 0 bases and J by 8 bases, with 13 bases between. Germline V gene data show CDR1 as SQVTM and CDR2 as ANQGSEA. About this clone itself: The antigen remains undetermined. Distinct nucleotide sequences in the sample also encode this CDR3.

Treatment here: oral pan-JAK inhibitor, 5-10 mg twice daily. The source of this sequence is a human donor with alopecia areata. Here the sequenced sample was CD4+ T cells sorted from blood, taken around week 53, from a patient treated with tofacitinib. This chain connects TRBV29-1 to TRBJ1-2; D unresolved. The CDR3 nucleotides read TGCAGCGTTGAAGATCGCGGCAGGTACGGCTACACCTTC. Its protein product is CSVEDRGRYGYTF.